This T cell receptor (beta chain) originates from a study of cytotoxic CD8 clonotypes in ibrutinib-treated CLL. Study context: Responses: approximately 25 partial, 2 complete; after median approximately 68 months, approximately 14 stayed remitted, 12 progressed.

General study points: Among the clonotypes, public ones were uncommon and contracted or held stable on treatment.

Some clones are missing from TCRdb's copy, which holds only in-frame ones; the method was immunoSEQ multiplex PCR. The sample consists of 100,000 to 150,000 clones, 80% to 90% of them appearing once. The CDR3 contains 13 residues. With 7 bases removed from V and 0 bases from J, the gap between germline ends came to 9 bases. Germline V lookup: CDR1 MNHEY, CDR2 SVGAGI. This clone was recorded once. The antigen is not known. The specimen comprised PBMCs, sampled after 24 months of ibrutinib treatment. The chain couples TRBV6-5 to TRBJ1-2; unclear D gene. The source is a human donor with chronic lymphocytic leukemia. Here the CDR3 reads CASNRGPNYGYTF. CDR3 nucleotides: TGTGCCAGCAACCGGGGTCCTAACTATGGCTACACCTTC.